This T cell receptor beta chain was obtained from a study of technical replicates of blood from several donors. Germline V CDR1 and CDR2: LGHNA, YNFKEQ. The CDR3 contains 15 residues. J lost 8 bases, V lost 5 bases, and 12 bases had no gene match. Clones were sequenced by immunoSEQ multiplex PCR, and TCRdb holds only the in-frame ones, with some missing. Here the sample spans around 50,000 clones, about 96% being singletons. What was sequenced was T cells isolated from PBMCs. The rearrangement links TRBV4-2 to TRBJ1-2; TRBD1 matches at 9 bases. The sequence was collected from a human donor in good health. Written as DNA, the CDR3 is TGTGCCAGCAGCGAAAAAGGACAGGGGATGGTAGGCTACACCTTC. Translation: CASSEKGQGMVGYTF.